This T cell receptor beta chain was retrieved from a study of blood T cell repertoires in COVID-19. Turning to the study itself: PBMCs, B-cell-depleted T cells, or T cells provided the cDNA or gDNA that made up the material.

Original analysis: Researchers report that nucleated cell counts were estimated from reference gene primer amplification. Sequencing was performed with immunoSEQ multiplex PCR; in TCRdb, only in-frame clones are kept and a portion is missing. V, J and clone size were drawn from that table, and D and trimming were deduced from the DNA. The repertoire has about 260,000 clones, more than 70% of them found once; the top ten carry around 11%. Seattle participants joined during active infection and were tracked over time. The V gene end was trimmed by 8 bases and the J gene end by 4 bases; junction bases not matched to a gene: 7. The CDR3 spans 15 residues. CDR1 and CDR2 (germline): ENHRY, SYGVKD.

The TCR comes from a woman between 25 and 40 years old with COVID-19, enrolled during active disease. The sample comprised peripheral blood. This rearrangement joins TRBV10-3 to TRBJ2-3, with 12 bases that match TRBD2. CDR3 in amino acids: CAIGSLAGGADTQYF. CDR3 coding DNA: TGTGCCATCGGGTCCCTAGCGGGAGGGGCAGATACGCAGTATTTT.